These T cell receptor beta chains were read from a single sample in a study of Ad26.COV2.S vaccination and SARS-CoV-2 variants. Method: immunoSEQ multiplex PCR; TCRdb's copy keeps in-frame clones and lacks some. The data hold more than 120,000 clones, with 86% observed a single time. This sample comprised peripheral blood, obtained after recovery from COVID-19. Receptors were obtained from a human donor who had recovered from COVID-19. Each CDR3 is given with its conserved first and last residue. The order of the fields is J gene, clone size, V gene, D gene, CDR3 DNA, CDR3 protein. A D gene is named only where the DNA matches it firmly. Some rows have no size entry. The others give once, few or many, or a class for an expanded clone.

J: TRBJ2-6
size: once
V: TRBV6-6
D: NA
DNA: TGTGCCACCCTTTCTGGGGCTCACTCTGGGGCCAACGTCCTGACTTTC
CDR3: CATLSGAHSGANVLTF

J: TRBJ2-3
size: NA
V: TRBV24-1
D: NA
DNA: TGTGCCACCAGTGATAATCGGGACACTGGATTCACAGATACGCAGTATTTT
CDR3: CATSDNRDTGFTDTQYF

J: TRBJ2-1
size: once
V: TRBV24-1
D: NA
DNA: TGTGCCACCAGTGATCGGACGTCGGTCTCCTACAATGAGCAGTTCTTC
CDR3: CATSDRTSVSYNEQFF

J: TRBJ2-3
size: NA
V: TRBV21-1
D: NA
DNA: TGTGCCAGCAGCAAAGCGGCCAAGGGACCCGGGGTTGTGGATACGCAGTATTTT
CDR3: CASSKAAKGPGVVDTQYF

J: TRBJ2-2
size: NA
V: TRBV7-8
D: NA
DNA: TGTGCCAGCAGCCAGTCACGCGGGGCGAACACCGGGGAGCTGTTTTTT
CDR3: CASSQSRGANTGELFF

J: TRBJ1-5
size: once
V: TRBV6-5
D: NA
DNA: TGTGCCAGCAGGGCCGAGGCACCCAATCAGCCCCAGCATTTT
CDR3: CASRAEAPNQPQHF

J: TRBJ2-3
size: NA
V: TRBV27
D: TRBD2
DNA: TGTGCCAGCAGTCCCGGGACTAGCGGGCAGTATAGCACAGATACGCAGTATTTT
CDR3: CASSPGTSGQYSTDTQYF

J: TRBJ1-2
size: NA
V: TRBV11-2
D: NA
DNA: TGTGCCAGCAGCTTGGGGGGCCTACCGGAGGGCTATGGCTACACCTTC
CDR3: CASSLGGLPEGYGYTF

J: TRBJ2-7
size: NA
V: TRBV28
D: NA
DNA: TGTGCCAGCAGCCAGGGGCTCGAGCAGTACTTC
CDR3: CASSQGLEQYF

J: TRBJ2-2
size: NA
V: TRBV6-1
D: NA
DNA: TGTGCCAGCAGATCGGGGCTCGTCACCGGGGAGCTGTTTTTT
CDR3: CASRSGLVTGELFF

J: TRBJ2-5
size: NA
V: TRBV4-3
D: NA
DNA: TGCGCCAGCAGCCAAGGGGGAGATGCGCAGACCCAGTACTTC
CDR3: CASSQGGDAQTQYF

J: TRBJ1-4
size: NA
V: TRBV28
D: NA
DNA: TGTGCCAGCACCCGGACCCTTGCAACTAATGAAAAACTGTTTTTT
CDR3: CASTRTLATNEKLFF

J: TRBJ1-1
size: NA
V: TRBV3-1/TRBV3-2
D: NA
DNA: TGTGCCAGCAGCCACTCGGGACGGAGCCTTGTGAACACTGAAGCTTTCTTT
CDR3: CASSHSGRSLVNTEAFF

J: TRBJ1-1
size: NA
V: TRBV2
D: NA
DNA: TGTGCCAGCAGTAAAAGGGGGGGCGATGAAGCTTTCTTT
CDR3: CASSKRGGDEAFF

J: TRBJ2-7
size: NA
V: TRBV3-1/TRBV3-2
D: NA
DNA: TGTGCCAGCAGCCAAGACGTGACACTTCGGTGGGACGAGCAGTACTTC
CDR3: CASSQDVTLRWDEQYF

J: TRBJ1-1
size: NA
V: TRBV25-1
D: TRBD1
DNA: TGTGCCAGCAGGGGGGACAGAGTAGAAGCTTTCTTT
CDR3: CASRGDRVEAFF

J: TRBJ1-1
size: once
V: TRBV12-3/TRBV12-4
D: NA
DNA: TGTGCCAGCACCCGGACAGCCACTGAAGCTTTCTTT
CDR3: CASTRTATEAFF

J: TRBJ1-1
size: NA
V: TRBV28
D: TRBD1
DNA: TGTGCAACCAGGGGGGCGGCTTTCGCTGAAGCTTTCTTT
CDR3: CATRGAAFAEAFF

J: TRBJ2-1
size: NA
V: TRBV30
D: NA
DNA: TGTGCCTGGGGAGCCGGGACCGGACACAATGAGCAGTTCTTC
CDR3: CAWGAGTGHNEQFF

J: TRBJ2-1
size: NA
V: TRBV6-5
D: TRBD2
DNA: TGTGCCAGCAGTTACTCTAGCGGGGGGGCCCGTCAGCAGTTCTTC
CDR3: CASSYSSGGARQQFF

J: TRBJ2-7
size: few
V: TRBV28
D: NA
DNA: TGTGCCAGCAGTTCACGTGGGTCCTCCTACGAGCAGTACTTC
CDR3: CASSSRGSSYEQYF

J: TRBJ1-1
size: few
V: TRBV28
D: NA
DNA: TGTGCCAGGAGGGGCCCAGGACGTGAAGCTTTCTTT
CDR3: CARRGPGREAFF

J: TRBJ2-2
size: NA
V: TRBV10-1
D: NA
DNA: TGCGCCAGCAGTGATGGCGGCAACACCGGGGAGCTGTTTTTT
CDR3: CASSDGGNTGELFF

J: TRBJ1-1
size: NA
V: TRBV7-2
D: NA
DNA: TGTGCCAGCAGCCTAGGATTAGGCGGGAGCACTGAAGCTTTCTTT
CDR3: CASSLGLGGSTEAFF

J: TRBJ1-3
size: NA
V: TRBV30
D: NA
DNA: TGTGCCTGGTCCGCGGGGGCGCCTGGAAACACCATATATTTT
CDR3: CAWSAGAPGNTIYF

J: TRBJ2-7
size: NA
V: TRBV11-2
D: NA
DNA: TGTGCCAGCAGCTTAGCCCTAGGGGGGTCCTACGAGCAGTACTTC
CDR3: CASSLALGGSYEQYF

J: TRBJ1-3
size: NA
V: TRBV28
D: NA
DNA: TGTGCCAGCAGTTTGATACGGGTCGGAAACACCATATATTTT
CDR3: CASSLIRVGNTIYF

J: TRBJ2-7
size: NA
V: TRBV5-1
D: NA
DNA: TGCGCCAGCAGCTTGGGACAGGTAACTAGCGAGCAGTACTTC
CDR3: CASSLGQVTSEQYF

J: TRBJ1-2
size: NA
V: TRBV19
D: NA
DNA: TGTGCCAGTAGTATCGGGAGGGTTCGTGGCTACACCTTC
CDR3: CASSIGRVRGYTF

J: TRBJ2-3
size: NA
V: TRBV4-1
D: NA
DNA: TGCGCCAGCAGCCAAGATTGGAAGTGGGGGCGAAATCAGAAGTCTACGCAGTATTTT
CDR3: CASSQDWKWGRNQKSTQYF

J: TRBJ1-3
size: NA
V: TRBV5-5
D: NA
DNA: TGTGCCAGCAGCTTACCTGGGTCGGGAAACACCATATATTTT
CDR3: CASSLPGSGNTIYF

J: TRBJ1-3
size: NA
V: TRBV12-3/TRBV12-4
D: NA
DNA: TGTGCCAGCAGTTTAGGGCGAAACACCATATATTTT
CDR3: CASSLGRNTIYF

J: TRBJ2-7
size: NA
V: TRBV11-2
D: NA
DNA: TGTGCCAGCAGTAGGGGTAACGTCCCCTACGAGCAGTACTTC
CDR3: CASSRGNVPYEQYF

J: TRBJ2-1
size: few
V: TRBV13
D: TRBD1
DNA: TGTGCCAGCAGTCCAGGGGGCGCGGGGTACCCCTACAATGAGCAGTTCTTC
CDR3: CASSPGGAGYPYNEQFF

J: TRBJ1-4
size: NA
V: TRBV30
D: NA
DNA: TGTGCCTGGGACCCGAAGGGAGGAACTAATGAAAAACTGTTTTTT
CDR3: CAWDPKGGTNEKLFF

J: TRBJ1-2
size: NA
V: TRBV5-3
D: NA
DNA: TGTGCCAGAAGCCATAGACGGGCCCTTCTAGCTAACTATGGCTACACCTTC
CDR3: CARSHRRALLANYGYTF

J: TRBJ2-1
size: NA
V: TRBV10-1
D: NA
DNA: TGCGCCAGCAGGTCGTCGGGGGCAAATGAGCAGTTCTTC
CDR3: CASRSSGANEQFF

J: TRBJ2-1
size: NA
V: TRBV10-3
D: NA
DNA: TGTGCCATCTCGCAACTAGAAAGGAGTTCCTACAATGAGCAGTTCTTC
CDR3: CAISQLERSSYNEQFF

J: TRBJ1-3
size: NA
V: TRBV28
D: NA
DNA: TGTGCCAGCAGTCTACGGGGGAACATGAGGAACACCATATATTTT
CDR3: CASSLRGNMRNTIYF

J: TRBJ1-1
size: NA
V: TRBV27
D: NA
DNA: TGTGCCAGCAGTTTTTCTTCAGCGGGACCTGAAGCTTTCTTT
CDR3: CASSFSSAGPEAFF

J: TRBJ2-3
size: NA
V: TRBV9
D: NA
DNA: TGTGCCAGCAGCGTAGGTGGGAACCCGACAGATACGCAGTATTTT
CDR3: CASSVGGNPTDTQYF

J: TRBJ2-7
size: NA
V: TRBV11-2
D: NA
DNA: TGTGCCAGCAGCCAAGGTACTGGGCCCCCCTTCTACGAGCAGTACTTC
CDR3: CASSQGTGPPFYEQYF

J: TRBJ1-2
size: NA
V: TRBV28
D: NA
DNA: TGTGCCAGCAGACAAGGGTTCCCCCCCCACTATGGCTACACCTTC
CDR3: CASRQGFPPHYGYTF

J: TRBJ2-7
size: NA
V: TRBV5-1
D: NA
DNA: TGCGCCAGCAGCTTGGGCCCGGACAGTACCATTACCTACGAGCAGTACTTC
CDR3: CASSLGPDSTITYEQYF

J: TRBJ1-1
size: NA
V: TRBV6-5
D: NA
DNA: TGTGCCATCGGGGGGGCCCGGGGTGAAGCTTTCTTT
CDR3: CAIGGARGEAFF

J: TRBJ2-3
size: NA
V: TRBV4-3
D: TRBD1
DNA: TGCGCCAGCAGCCAAGATCAGGGCCAGGGGGCGTCGGATACGCAGTATTTT
CDR3: CASSQDQGQGASDTQYF

J: TRBJ2-7
size: NA
V: TRBV11-2
D: NA
DNA: TGTGCCAGCAGCTTAGGACAGTTATACGAGCAGTACTTC
CDR3: CASSLGQLYEQYF